The rows below give T cell receptor beta chains drawn from one sample of a study of T cell changes during pregnancy in multiple sclerosis. The method was immunoSEQ multiplex PCR; TCRdb's version includes in-frame clones alone and lacks a portion of them. The sample shows around 75,000 clones, 94% of them seen only once. The sequenced sample was CD4+ T cells from peripheral blood mononuclear cells, obtained after pregnancy. Receptors were obtained from a female donor with multiple sclerosis, enrolled in a pregnancy study. Each CDR3 is given with its conserved first and last residue. Each record gives: J gene, clone size, V gene, D gene, CDR3 protein, CDR3 DNA. D genes are given only for firm matches. Size is stated for part of the rows, as once, few or many counts, or as a class when the clone is expanded.

J gene: TRBJ1-1
clone size: NA
V gene: TRBV27
D gene: NA
CDR3 protein: CASSRAVANTEAFF
CDR3 DNA: TGTGCCAGCAGTCGCGCCGTCGCGAACACTGAAGCTTTCTTT

J gene: TRBJ2-2
clone size: once
V gene: TRBV5-4
D gene: NA
CDR3 protein: CASSLALNTGELFF
CDR3 DNA: TGTGCCAGCAGCTTGGCCCTTAACACCGGGGAGCTGTTTTTT

J gene: TRBJ1-5
clone size: NA
V gene: TRBV18
D gene: NA
CDR3 protein: CASSPAGQDQPQHF
CDR3 DNA: TGTGCCAGCTCACCGGCCGGACAAGATCAGCCCCAGCATTTT

J gene: TRBJ2-7
clone size: NA
V gene: TRBV10-1
D gene: TRBD2
CDR3 protein: CASSLAGRAYEQYF
CDR3 DNA: TGCGCCAGCAGTCTAGCGGGAAGGGCCTACGAGCAGTACTTC

J gene: TRBJ2-3
clone size: NA
V gene: TRBV2
D gene: TRBD2
CDR3 protein: CASSGGRLAFPDTQYF
CDR3 DNA: TGTGCCAGCAGCGGCGGAAGACTAGCGTTCCCAGATACGCAGTATTTT

J gene: TRBJ1-1
clone size: NA
V gene: TRBV11-2
D gene: NA
CDR3 protein: CASSSNIETEAFF
CDR3 DNA: TGTGCCAGCAGCTCCAATATAGAAACTGAAGCTTTCTTT

J gene: TRBJ1-1
clone size: NA
V gene: TRBV27
D gene: NA
CDR3 protein: CEGGGKRALNTEAFF
CDR3 DNA: TGCGAGGGAGGGGGAAAAAGGGCTCTGAACACTGAAGCTTTCTTT

J gene: TRBJ2-7
clone size: NA
V gene: TRBV21-1
D gene: NA
CDR3 protein: CASSKALRGYEQYF
CDR3 DNA: TGTGCCAGCAGCAAAGCGCTAAGGGGCTACGAGCAGTACTTC

J gene: TRBJ2-7
clone size: once
V gene: TRBV28
D gene: NA
CDR3 protein: CASSSGPTYEQYF
CDR3 DNA: TGTGCCAGCAGTTCAGGGCCCACCTACGAGCAGTACTTC

J gene: TRBJ1-5
clone size: NA
V gene: TRBV27
D gene: NA
CDR3 protein: CASSLVTVARNQPQHF
CDR3 DNA: TGTGCCAGCAGTTTAGTTACCGTTGCCCGGAATCAGCCCCAGCATTTT

J gene: TRBJ2-7
clone size: NA
V gene: TRBV29-1
D gene: NA
CDR3 protein: CSVEDGAIPYEQYF
CDR3 DNA: TGCAGCGTTGAAGATGGGGCCATTCCCTACGAGCAGTACTTC

J gene: TRBJ1-2
clone size: NA
V gene: TRBV6-5
D gene: NA
CDR3 protein: CASTGDFYGYTF
CDR3 DNA: TGTGCCAGCACCGGGGACTTCTATGGCTACACCTTC

J gene: TRBJ2-1
clone size: NA
V gene: TRBV2
D gene: NA
CDR3 protein: CASSENLLSYNEQFF
CDR3 DNA: TGTGCCAGCAGTGAAAATCTGTTGAGCTACAATGAGCAGTTCTTC

J gene: TRBJ2-7
clone size: NA
V gene: TRBV5-1
D gene: TRBD1
CDR3 protein: CASSLGTGLNYEQYF
CDR3 DNA: TGCGCCAGCAGCTTGGGGACAGGCCTGAATTACGAGCAGTACTTC

J gene: TRBJ2-1
clone size: NA
V gene: TRBV11-2
D gene: NA
CDR3 protein: CASSLGGARSYNEQFF
CDR3 DNA: TGTGCCAGCAGCTTAGGGGGAGCTCGGTCCTACAATGAGCAGTTCTTC

J gene: TRBJ1-5
clone size: NA
V gene: TRBV19
D gene: TRBD1
CDR3 protein: CASSINRGQGGQPQHF
CDR3 DNA: TGTGCCAGTAGTATTAACAGGGGACAGGGAGGTCAGCCCCAGCATTTT

J gene: TRBJ1-1
clone size: NA
V gene: TRBV4-2
D gene: TRBD1
CDR3 protein: CASSQGTGKNTEAFF
CDR3 DNA: TGTGCCAGCAGCCAAGGGACAGGAAAGAACACTGAAGCTTTCTTT

J gene: TRBJ2-7
clone size: NA
V gene: TRBV18
D gene: TRBD1
CDR3 protein: CASSPDRGSYEQYF
CDR3 DNA: TGTGCCAGCTCACCAGACAGGGGCTCTTACGAGCAGTACTTC

J gene: TRBJ1-2
clone size: NA
V gene: TRBV6-5
D gene: NA
CDR3 protein: CASSYSTGQGYTF
CDR3 DNA: TGTGCCAGCAGTTACTCCACAGGGCAGGGCTACACCTTC

J gene: TRBJ2-5
clone size: NA
V gene: TRBV19
D gene: TRBD1
CDR3 protein: CASSTVDREETQYF
CDR3 DNA: TGTGCCAGTAGTACGGTGGACAGGGAAGAGACCCAGTACTTC

J gene: TRBJ2-7
clone size: once
V gene: TRBV20-1
D gene: TRBD1
CDR3 protein: CSPRGGNEQYF
CDR3 DNA: TGCAGTCCACGAGGGGGCAACGAGCAGTACTTC

J gene: TRBJ1-6
clone size: once
V gene: TRBV5-1
D gene: TRBD1
CDR3 protein: CASSLEGQGRSPLHF
CDR3 DNA: TGCGCCAGCAGCTTGGAGGGACAGGGGCGATCACCCCTCCACTTT

J gene: TRBJ1-1
clone size: NA
V gene: TRBV9
D gene: TRBD1
CDR3 protein: CASTRQGSNTEAFF
CDR3 DNA: TGTGCCAGCACTAGACAGGGGTCGAACACTGAAGCTTTCTTT

J gene: TRBJ2-5
clone size: NA
V gene: TRBV14
D gene: NA
CDR3 protein: CASSQDWPQETQYF
CDR3 DNA: TGTGCCAGCAGCCAAGATTGGCCCCAAGAGACCCAGTACTTC